The text below deals with one TCR beta chain. This clone came up once. Which antigen it targets is not known. It has no much larger one-base neighbor in the sample; base qualities were not kept. These data belong to a study of T cell responses to AZD1222 COVID-19 vaccine (dated by TCRdb to the early 2020s). Regarding the research as a whole: A total of 230 to 250 trial participants underwent TCR sequencing, of whom some 210 received two doses of AZD1222 and some 25 received two doses of the MenACWY control vaccine. Enrollment into the trials was organized by age into subgroups of 18-55, 56-69 and 70-plus years, and those subgroups contained roughly 150, 30 and 60 TCR-sequenced participants, respectively. Beyond this particular receptor, the publication reports: Because no day 14 peak-response samples were available, the repertoires could be characterized only after the peak T cell response. A significant rise in spike-specific TCR breadth and depth was observed after two AZD1222 doses relative to day 0 and relative to MenACWY recipients. Participants were mostly white British and included more females than males, and it was suggested by the authors that clonal diversity may have been underestimated. The 56-69-year group was small, and its depth increase did not reach significance, likely because of low power. Reportedly, close to half of the unique spike-specific TCRs recognized epitopes lying outside the regions that are mutated in the B.1.351 and B.1.1.7 variants. Conclusions about previously exposed vaccinees are limited because only a handful of AZD1222 recipients were SARS-CoV-2 seropositive at baseline. The vaccine-associated CD4 TCRs covered the entire spike protein, and the dominant responses fell in regions 160-218 and 743-854.

Explained via the paper, the time point label denotes: about 28 days (+/-7) after the second vaccine dose. Because spike-specific TCR depth and breadth did not differ between the two schedules, AZD1222 recipients who got a second dose at roughly 4 weeks were pooled with those who got a second dose at roughly 12 weeks. Vaccinee samples came from UK trials COV001 and COV002, including a single-blind randomized controlled phase 2/3 trial of AZD1222 (ChAdOx1 nCoV-19) in healthy adults. Trial participant PBMC samples were collected at day 0 and day 28 after the second dose for TCRbeta chain sequencing. The CDR3 regions of human TCRbeta chains were analyzed by immunosequencing. The original methods were these. Repertoire TCRs were checked for matches against a reference library of SARS-CoV-2-specific TCRs that had been generated using the MIRA antigen-specificity platform. Breadth was defined as the fraction of unique TCRs that were SARS-CoV-2-associated, and depth was defined as the fraction of total T cells that were SARS-CoV-2-associated. Using the MIRA data, each spike-specific TCR was mapped to the spike region that the TCR reacts to and placed in a CD4 or CD8 class. Log10-transformed breadth and depth values were compared by one-way ANOVA with Sidak's multiple comparisons tests. What TCRdb holds here is the immuneACCESS table cut down to in-frame rearrangements. Part of the clones is not present; checked against another copy, under half of the missing clones reflect an unresolved V gene, and the others are unexplained. Clonal size and the V and J genes are those of that table, whereas D and trimming came from the DNA. This sample holds about 81,000 clones; about 90% were observed only once. The ten top clones hold around a tenth of the sample.

V lost 3 bases and J lost 9 bases; the stretch between them is 24 bases long. In the germline V gene, CDR1 corresponds to KGHSH and CDR2 to LQKENI. Including cysteine and phenylalanine, the CDR3 has 17 amino acids. The retained sequence is limited to the CDR3, 51 bases, with the frame set at the first base. The receptor comes from an adult who received the AZD1222 COVID-19 vaccine. The sequence links TRBV18 to TRBJ2-1, with TRBD1 perhaps the D gene, on 7 matching bases. The specimen comprised peripheral blood, sampled 28 days after the second AZD1222 dose. The nucleotides are TGTGCCAGCTCACCGATCCCCCCAGGGGGGTTCTGGGTTGAGCAGTTCTTC. It translates to CASSPIPPGGFWVEQFF.